Reported below is one T cell receptor (beta chain). This CDR3 has 18 amino acids. Per germline, CDR1 LGHDT and CDR2 YNNKEL (reference sequence). V was clipped by 1 base and J by 7 bases; unmatched bases: 15. The data were taken from a study of blood T cells in healthy people across ages. A second PCR, run for roughly 7 to 12 cycles, used a sample-barcoded 5' primer plus a J-beta primer mix. TCRdb called the 5' RACE reads again in MiXCR, with one record for every CDR3 protein. The sample yields approximately 690,000 distinct CDR3 sequences, approximately 50% seen once. This clonotype originated in a man in his sixties in good health. The chain recombines TRBV3-1 with TRBJ2-7; 11 nucleotides align to TRBD2. The sequencing sample was made of blood. CDR3 in amino acids: CASSQVVAGGPSYNEQYF. The CDR3 DNA follows: TGTGCCAGCAGCCAAGTAGTAGCGGGGGGGCCCTCCTACAATGAGCAGTACTTC.